This TCR beta chain comes out of a study of molecular identifiers for immune sequencing clone quantification (dated by TCRdb to the late 2010s). General notes on the study: In a replicate experiment, RNA from around 20,000 or 100,000 naive CD8 T cells was split into five aliquots, four of which were sequenced. The study was a methods study using CD8 T cells to benchmark molecular-identifier clustering-based TCR repertoire sequencing (MIDCIRS) and TCR RNA copy counting.

Libraries of naive CD8 T cells were built from anywhere between roughly 19,000 and 1,000,000 sorted cells, with 10%, 30% or 50% of the purified RNA used. Naive CD8 T cells were FACS-sorted as CD8+CD4-CCR7+CD45RA+ on a BD FACSAria II into RLT Plus buffer. To test detection sensitivity, Jurkat RNA equivalent to over 8 TCR copies was spiked into samples of about 19,000-1,000,000 naive CD8 T cells. Enrichment of CD8 T cells was performed with RosetteSep CD8+ T Cell Enrichment Cocktail and Ficoll-Paque, after which ACK red cell lysis was carried out. Many counts were recorded for this clonotype. Its recognized antigen is unknown. No base quality information exists; no much larger clone differs at one position. Library preparation employed PCR. Instrument used: Illumina HiSeq 4000. Bulk TCR libraries were made following a previously described method, with the TCR primers given in Table S5. The Qiagen AllPrep DNA/RNA kit was used to purify total RNA. Reads from multiple sequencing runs of the same library were pooled before analysis. Under the source paper's analysis protocol: Reads were retained only if their TCR constant sequence matched exactly, and those retained reads were trimmed to 150 nt and grouped according to their 12-nt molecular barcodes. Within each barcode group, reads were sub-clustered at a 15% Levenshtein threshold, and quality-weighted consensus sequences were built per RNA molecule. Non-functional sequences were removed, as were lower-count sequences one edit away from another. Based on fitting two negative binomial distributions, any barcode sub-cluster with under 20% of the maximum read count was discarded. The public sequencing data were trimmed at Q25 with fastp and processed into clonotypes with MiXCR by TCRdb, which kept only in-frame beta chains. Rows with a matching CDR3 protein are joined into one entry that keeps the most common DNA and genes. TCRdb's processing, not the authors' own work, is the source of the V and J calls. This sample holds about 640,000 distinct CDR3 sequences; 15% to 20% were observed only once. Roughly 0.9% of the sample is in the top ten clones.

Summary of the overall study and its limitations: In CMV-specific effector cells, over 99% of molecules were held by clones above 20 RNA copies, whereas under 1% of molecules were held by such clones in naive cells. Naive libraries contained spiked-in Jurkat TCR RNA (roughly 10 copies' worth), which is not part of the donor repertoire. Identical TCR molecules sharing a barcode could cause highly expanded clone sizes to be underestimated. Without barcode sub-clustering, chimeric consensus sequences inflated TCR diversity; chimeras reached as high as 47%. Spiked-in Jurkat TCR RNA equivalent to a single cell was reported to be detectable even among one million naive CD8 T cells. Modeling indicated roughly 3.3 TCR RNA copies recovered per cell, compared with 7.5 to 10 by digital PCR, which implies a capture efficiency of about 27%.

This TCR was sampled from a human donor in good health. Some libraries in this study had Jurkat cell RNA spiked in. Input material: naive CD8+ T cells from blood, with Jurkat cell RNA spiked in. The label giving this sample's cell subset or site can be read as: FACS-sorted CD8+CD4-CCR7+CD45RA+ naive T cells.

The nucleotide sequence reads as follows: TGCGCCAGCAGCCAAGAACCACCCCTGGCAAGGGGCCACGAGCAGTACTTC. This gives the protein CASSQEPPLARGHEQYF. The rearrangement combines TRBV4-1 with TRBJ2-7; 5 matching bases give a weak D call of TRBD1. V lost 0 bases and J lost 5 bases; the stretch between them is 20 bases long. The CDR3, cysteine through phenylalanine, is 17 amino acids long. The entry retains the CDR3 DNA only, 51 bases that are in frame from base 1. The germline V gene supplies CDR1 MGHRA and CDR2 YSYEKL.